Below, 30 T cell receptor beta chains from the same sample are listed, as sequenced in a study of cytomegalovirus exposure and HLA in healthy donors. The primer mix had 60 Vbeta and 13 Jbeta primers. The method was immunoSEQ multiplex PCR; TCRdb's version includes in-frame clones alone and lacks a portion of them. The sample includes around 150,000 clones, around 78% of them seen just once. The sequenced sample was PBMCs. These receptors all stem from a woman in her thirties or forties in good health and CMV-seronegative.

The CDR3 region is CASSLEAGGGYEQYF. CDR3 bases: TGCGCCAGCAGCTTGGAAGCGGGAGGTGGTTACGAGCAGTACTTC. J is TRBJ2-7 and V is TRBV5-1; 9 bases agree with TRBD2. CDR3 length: 15 residues. Per the germline V gene, CDR1 is SGHRS and CDR2 is YFSETQ. Trimming took 0 bases from V and 4 from J; bases not matched to a gene: 5.

J is TRBJ1-5 and V is TRBV2; possible D gene TRBD1, 6 bases. The germline V gene encodes CDR1 SNHLY and CDR2 FYNNEI. Trimming pared 5 bases from V and 6 bases from J, leaving 17 bases between. This CDR3 spans 15 amino acids. The CDR3 region has the DNA TGTGCCAGCAGTCCACAGGGCCTCTCAGGTCAGCCCCAGCATTTT. Translating gives CASSPQGLSGQPQHF.

The chain carries TRBV6-6 and TRBJ2-3, with 7 nucleotides matching TRBD1. CDR1 is MNHNY, CDR2 SVGAGI, per germline (reference sequence). V lost 10 bases to trimming and J lost 3 bases; unmatched junction nucleotides: 7. CDR3 length: 13 amino acids. The CDR3 loop is CATREQGTDTQYF. CDR3 nucleotide sequence: TGTGCCACTAGAGAACAGGGGACAGATACGCAGTATTTT.

This clone has a single count. The chain uses TRBV5-6 and TRBJ2-7, with a possible D match to TRBD2 (6 bases). Per germline, CDR1 SGHDT and CDR2 YYEEEE. This CDR3 comprises 12 residues. V lost 4 bases, J lost 7 bases, and 12 bases lay in between. The chain's CDR3 is CASSRGTVEQYF. The CDR3 nucleotides read TGTGCCAGCAGCCGGGGGACCGTTGAGCAGTACTTC.

The rearrangement links TRBV18 to TRBJ2-7; 9 bases line up with TRBD2. CDR3 size: 13 residues. The ends lost 6 bases at V and 4 bases at J; junction bases unmatched: 4. Germline V gene lookup returns CDR1 KGHSH and CDR2 LQKENI. The CDR3, as DNA: TGTGCCAGCTCCATAGCGGGAGCGTACGAGCAGTACTTC. Protein: CASSIAGAYEQYF. Full variable domain (outside the CDR3, taken from reference TRBV18 and TRBJ2-7): NAGVMQNPRHLVRRRGQEARLRCSPMKGHSHVYWYRQLPEEGLKFMVYLQKENIIDESGMPKERFSAEFPKEGPSILRIQQVVRGDSAAYFCASSIAGAYEQYFGPGTRLTVT.

V usage is TRBV10-1 and J usage is TRBJ1-4, with D unclear. The CDR3 has 15 amino acids. The V and J ends lost 0 bases and 0 bases respectively, with 5 bases between them. Germline CDR1 WNHNN, CDR2 SYGVQD (reference sequence). The chain's CDR3 is CASSESIATNEKLFF. CDR3 DNA sequence: TGCGCCAGCAGTGAGTCAATAGCAACTAATGAAAAACTGTTTTTT.

The sample holds a few counts of this clone. This chain joins TRBV5-1 and TRBJ2-2; D is possibly TRBD2 (6 bases). V lost 2 bases and J lost 2, with 10 bases in between. Germline CDR1 SGHRS, CDR2 YFSETQ. The CDR3 has 15 amino acids. CDR3 sequence: CASSFLAPNTGELFF. CDR3 coding DNA: TGCGCCAGCAGCTTTCTAGCGCCAAACACCGGGGAGCTGTTTTTT.

The chain carries TRBV7-6 and TRBJ2-4, with D uncertain. V lost 5 bases and J 6 bases, leaving 14 bases between the germline ends. Germline lookup yields CDR1 SGHVS and CDR2 FNYEAQ. The CDR3 spans 14 residues. DNA of the CDR3: TGTGCCAGCAGCCTAAGTGACTCCCTAAACATTCAGTACTTC. It translates to CASSLSDSLNIQYF.

The chain carries TRBV7-9 and TRBJ2-7; 13 positions match TRBD2. CDR1 and CDR2 from the germline V gene are SEHNR and FQNEAQ (reference sequence). With V trimmed by 4 bases and J by 2 bases, 8 bases remained unmatched. This CDR3 is 17 amino acids long. Here the CDR3 DNA reads TGTGCCAGCAGCTGGACTAGCGGGAGCGTTGGGCCCTACGAGCAGTACTTC. It specifies CASSWTSGSVGPYEQYF.

V and J are TRBV7-3 and TRBJ2-7, with TRBD2 as a possible D gene (5 bases). The germline V gene has CDR1 SGHTA and CDR2 FQGTGA. The CDR3 spans 13 residues. V was clipped by 1 base and J by 7 bases, with 11 bases between them. The CDR3 sequence: CASSLRTRGEQYF. CDR3 bases: TGTGCCAGCAGCTTAAGAACCCGGGGTGAGCAGTACTTC. Filled out from reference TRBV7-3 and TRBJ2-7, the complete variable domain reads GAGVSQTPSNKVTEKGKYVELRCDPISGHTALYWYRQSLGQGPEFLIYFQGTGAADDSGLPNDRFFAVRPEGSVSTLKIQRTERGDSAVYLCASSLRTRGEQYFGPGTRLTVT.

V is TRBV19 and J is TRBJ1-2, with a tentative D call TRBD1 (6 bases). The CDR3 loop spans 13 amino acids. Germline lookup yields CDR1 LNHDA and CDR2 SQIVND (reference sequence). Trimming stripped 4 bases from V and 4 bases from J, with 10 bases between. DNA of the CDR3: TGTGCCAGTAGTACAACAGGGTTCTATGGCTACACCTTC. This sequence encodes CASSTTGFYGYTF. Drawing the rest from reference TRBV19 and TRBJ1-2, the complete variable domain is DGGITQSPKYLFRKEGQNVTLSCEQNLNHDAMYWYRQDPGQGLRLIYYSQIVNDFQKGDIAEGYSVSREKKESFPLTVTSAQKNPTAFYLCASSTTGFYGYTFGSGTRLTVV.

The chain carries TRBV6-4 and TRBJ2-1; 9 bases match TRBD1. Germline loops: CDR1 MRHNA, CDR2 SNTAGT. The CDR3 has 14 residues. The junction had 5 bases not matched to a gene; V was cut back by 6 bases and J by 5 bases. Here the CDR3 DNA reads TGTGCCAGCAGGGGACAGGGAGGGGACAATGAGCAGTTCTTC. This codes for CASRGQGGDNEQFF.

This chain connects TRBV30 to TRBJ2-5; tentatively, D is TRBD2 (6 bases). The J call may be in error: the DNA end matches TRBJ2-7 better. This CDR3 has 14 residues. Per germline, CDR1 GTSNPN and CDR2 SVGIG (reference sequence). CDR3 nucleotides: TGTGCCTGGAGTGTATCTCGGGGGACCTACGAGCAGTACTTC. Its translation is CAWSVSRGTYEQYF.

In regard to this clone: An end of the junction does not agree with germline; a read error may underlie this. This sequence joins TRBV19 and TRBJ2-1; D may be TRBD2 (7 bases). The CDR3 is 12 residues long. Looked up from germline, CDR1 is LNHDA and CDR2 is SQIVND (reference sequence). CDR3 bases: TGCGCGACCCGGAGGGGAGGGGGTGAGCAGTTCTTC. Amino acid sequence: CATRRGGGEQFF.

This clone was found a few times. V is TRBV29-1 and J is TRBJ2-2, with 8 bases matching TRBD2. The CDR3 has 12 amino acids. V was pared by 5 bases and J by 7 bases, with 3 bases of the junction left unmatched. From germline, CDR1 is SQVTM and CDR2 ANQGSEA. CDR3 amino acids: CSVLLAGGELFF. CDR3 DNA: TGCAGCGTTCTTCTAGCGGGCGGGGAGCTGTTTTTT.

The rearrangement links TRBV5-4 to TRBJ1-2; TRBD1 might be the D (5 bases). The CDR3 is made up of 14 amino acids. Per the germline V gene, CDR1 is SGHNT and CDR2 is YYREEE (reference sequence). V lost 4 bases to trimming and J lost 2 bases, with 12 bases between them. CDR3 sequence: CASSSGTLNYGYTF. CDR3 nucleotide sequence: TGTGCCAGCAGCAGCGGGACCCTCAACTATGGCTACACCTTC. The full variable domain, completed using reference TRBV5-4 and TRBJ1-2, is ETGVTQSPTHLIKTRGQQVTLRCSSQSGHNTVSWYQQALGQGPQFIFQYYREEENGRGNFPPRFSGLQFPNYSSELNVNALELDDSALYLCASSSGTLNYGYTFGSGTRLTVV.

This clone was picked up a small number of times. The chain employs TRBV27 and TRBJ2-1; the match to TRBD2 covers 8 bases. The CDR3 is made up of 15 amino acids. J was trimmed by 2 bases and V by 8 bases; bases with no gene match: 8. Germline CDR1 MNHEY, CDR2 SMNVEV (reference sequence). In DNA, the CDR3 is TGTGCCAGCTCCATTAGCGGGACCCCCTACAATGAGCAGTTCTTC. The encoded protein is CASSISGTPYNEQFF.

The chain combines TRBV28 with TRBJ2-5, with D maybe TRBD1 (7 bases). This CDR3 is 18 amino acids long. Trimming took 10 bases from V and 7 from J, leaving 34 bases between them. Looked up from germline, CDR1 is MDHEN and CDR2 is SYDVKM. The CDR3 DNA reads TGTGCCACCCAAAACCGCAGGACTAACTCCGGGACAGCTGTGACCCAGTACTTC. This encodes CATQNRRTNSGTAVTQYF.

The chain couples TRBV4-2 to TRBJ2-3; 9 bases fit TRBD2. Unmatched junction bases numbered 13, after V lost 9 bases and J lost 0 bases. This CDR3 is built from 17 residues. Germline V gene lookup returns CDR1 LGHNA and CDR2 YNFKEQ. Here the CDR3 reads CASSSTSGTSSTDTQYF. In nucleotides, the CDR3 is TGTGCCAGTAGCTCGACTAGCGGAACTTCTAGCACAGATACGCAGTATTTT.

The J gene is TRBJ2-1, the V gene TRBV7-9; a possible D gene is TRBD2 (5 bases). CDR3 length: 13 amino acids. Trimming pared 5 bases from V and 7 bases from J, leaving 12 bases between. CDR1 is SEHNR and CDR2 is FQNEAQ in the germline V gene (reference sequence). The CDR3 protein is CASSQRAENEQFF. Here the CDR3 DNA reads TGTGCCAGCAGCCAGAGAGCGGAGAATGAGCAGTTCTTC.

The gene calls are TRBV18 and TRBJ1-2; 7 bases line up with TRBD1. Germline V lookup: CDR1 KGHSH, CDR2 LQKENI. J gave up 6 bases and V 4 bases, and 5 bases lay outside the gene matches. This CDR3 spans 13 amino acids. The CDR3 spells CASSLRDSDGYTF. CDR3 in DNA: TGTGCCAGCTCACTCCGGGACAGTGATGGCTACACCTTC.

This clone was counted between two and nine times. V gene TRBV11-1 combines with J gene TRBJ2-2, with TRBD2 matching over 10 bases. Germline CDR1 and CDR2: SGHAT and FQDESV (reference sequence). CDR3 length: 16 residues. The ends lost 1 base at V and 5 bases at J; junction bases unmatched: 4. CDR3 amino acids: CASSLGLTSGTGELFF. The CDR3 DNA reads TGTGCCAGCAGCTTAGGGTTGACTAGCGGGACCGGGGAGCTGTTTTTT.

This clone appeared a single time. The rearrangement joins TRBV30 to TRBJ1-4; no clear D gene. CDR1 and CDR2 from the germline V gene are GTSNPN and SVGIG (reference sequence). With 2 bases removed from V and 7 bases from J, the gap between germline ends came to 14 bases. The CDR3 runs to 14 residues. The CDR3 coding sequence is TGTGCCTGGAGTCCGGAGTACCTGGGTGAAAAACTGTTTTTT. This sequence encodes CAWSPEYLGEKLFF.

The V call is TRBV30, the J call TRBJ2-7; 8 bases fit TRBD1. Germline lookup yields CDR1 GTSNPN and CDR2 SVGIG (reference sequence). The CDR3 contains 16 residues. The ends lost 3 bases at V and 0 bases at J; junction bases unmatched: 10. DNA of the CDR3: TGTGCCTGGAGGCCGTGGGGACAGGCGGTCTCCTACGAGCAGTACTTC. Translated: CAWRPWGQAVSYEQYF.

To note about this clone: One end of the junction does not line up with germline, which may come from a read error. Other DNA sequences from this sample encode an identical CDR3 as well. This rearrangement joins TRBV27 to TRBJ2-7; 7 bases agree with TRBD1. The CDR3 extends over 15 amino acids. Germline CDR1 MNHEY, CDR2 SMNVEV (reference sequence). The CDR3 loop is CASSSSGTASYEQYF. CDR3 nucleotide sequence: TGTGCCAGCAGTTCTTCCGGGACAGCGTCCTACGAGCAGTACTTT.

V is TRBV30 and J is TRBJ1-5, with 8 bases lining up with TRBD1. CDR1 is GTSNPN, CDR2 SVGIG, per germline (reference sequence). V lost 4 bases and J lost 4; bases outside the gene matches: 6. CDR3 length equals 14 residues. The CDR3 DNA follows: TGTGCCTGGACCAGGGGGCTGGGGAATCAGCCCCAGCATTTT. The encoded protein is CAWTRGLGNQPQHF.

The chain links TRBV5-4 to TRBJ2-2; TRBD2 matches 15 bases. CDR1 and CDR2 (germline): SGHNT, YYREEE (reference sequence). V lost 4 bases, J lost 5 bases, and 6 bases stayed unmatched. The CDR3 length is 17 residues. CDR3 sequence reads: CASSTGLAGGGTGELFF. CDR3 DNA sequence: TGTGCCAGCAGCACGGGACTAGCGGGAGGAGGAACCGGGGAGCTGTTTTTT.

This rearrangement joins TRBV27 to TRBJ2-4; a weak D match, TRBD2 (5 bases). Germline CDR1 MNHEY, CDR2 SMNVEV (reference sequence). V was cut by 4 bases and J by 2 bases, with 9 bases left in between. The CDR3 loop spans 14 amino acids. In nucleotides, the CDR3 is TGTGCCAGCAGTTCAGGAGGAACCAAAAACATTCAGTACTTC. Its protein product is CASSSGGTKNIQYF.

The rearrangement joins TRBV2 to TRBJ2-1; TRBD1 matches 9 bases. The V segment lost 2 bases and the J segment 7 bases; nucleotides outside the gene matches: 6. Per germline, CDR1 SNHLY and CDR2 FYNNEI. The length of the CDR3 is 15 residues. CDR3 region: CASSETGQGRNEQFF. The DNA of the CDR3 is TGTGCCAGCAGTGAAACGGGACAGGGTCGGAATGAGCAGTTCTTC.

V gene TRBV25-1 combines with J gene TRBJ2-7; TRBD1 is a possible D gene (6 bases). V was cut by 5 bases and J by 5 bases, with 13 bases left in between. CDR3 length equals 13 residues. In germline, CDR1 is MGHDK, CDR2 SYGVNS. The CDR3 coding sequence is TGTGCCAGCAGTTTTTATGGGGGCCACGAGCAGTACTTC. Translated: CASSFYGGHEQYF.